Listed below are T cell receptor beta chains from one sample, sequenced in a study of post-analysis software for immune sequencing data. One entry per CDR3 protein results from TCRdb running MiXCR on the PCR reads. This sample yields roughly 800,000 distinct CDR3 sequences, of which roughly 58% are seen a single time; approximately 4.5% belongs to the top ten. Source material: blood. Every receptor here comes from a girl aged 5 to 17 with multiple sclerosis. CDR3s include the opening cysteine and the closing phenylalanine or tryptophan. Each record gives: J gene, V gene, clone size, D gene, CDR3 protein, CDR3 DNA. The D gene is left open where the match is weak. Rows may omit the clone size; those that give it use once, few, many or a size class.

J: TRBJ2-2; V: TRBV7-3; size: -; D: -; CDR3: CASSPLTTPTGELFF; DNA: TGTGCCAGCAGCCCGTTAACCACACCGACCGGGGAGCTGTTTTTT
J: TRBJ2-5; V: TRBV6-1; size: -; D: -; CDR3: CAASLQGRETQYF; DNA: TGTGCCGCGTCCTTACAGGGTCGGGAGACCCAGTACTTC
J: TRBJ2-1; V: TRBV29-1; size: -; D: -; CDR3: CSVEATRVEQFF; DNA: TGCAGCGTTGAGGCTACGCGGGTTGAGCAGTTCTTC
J: TRBJ1-2; V: TRBV4-1; size: -; D: -; CDR3: CASSQVGGSRNYTF; DNA: TGCGCCAGCAGCCAAGTCGGCGGCAGTAGAAACTACACCTTC
J: TRBJ2-7; V: TRBV20-1; size: few; D: TRBD2; CDR3: CSASPSETSATPLNLLGYEQYF; DNA: TGCAGTGCTTCCCCGTCGGAGACTAGCGCTACCCCCCTTAATCTCTTGGGCTACGAGCAGTACTTC
J: TRBJ2-7; V: TRBV5-1; size: few; D: TRBD2; CDR3: CASSLEPSGPYEQYF; DNA: TGCGCCAGCAGCTTGGAGCCTAGCGGGCCCTACGAGCAGTACTTC
J: TRBJ2-3; V: TRBV29-1; size: few; D: TRBD2; CDR3: CSAVAGGPTDTQYF; DNA: TGCAGCGCCGTAGCGGGGGGGCCGACAGATACGCAGTATTTT
J: TRBJ2-7; V: TRBV6-5; size: few; D: TRBD1; CDR3: CASIERQGTPYEQYF; DNA: TGTGCCAGCATTGAGCGACAGGGGACGCCCTACGAGCAGTACTTC
J: TRBJ1-5; V: TRBV10-3; size: -; D: TRBD1; CDR3: CAISEGQGDQPQHF; DNA: TGTGCCATCAGTGAGGGACAGGGCGATCAGCCCCAGCATTTT
J: TRBJ2-7; V: TRBV27; size: few; D: TRBD1; CDR3: CASSLTGRSEQYF; DNA: TGTGCCAGCAGTCTGACAGGGAGATCCGAGCAGTACTTC
J: TRBJ2-7; V: TRBV29-1; size: -; D: TRBD1; CDR3: CSGTGISYEQYF; DNA: TGCAGCGGGACAGGCATTTCCTACGAGCAGTACTTC
J: TRBJ2-7; V: TRBV3-1; size: -; D: -; CDR3: CASSPFTNEQYF; DNA: TGTGCCAGCAGCCCATTCACCAACGAGCAGTACTTC
J: TRBJ2-1; V: TRBV15; size: -; D: -; CDR3: CATNRAGNEQFF; DNA: TGTGCCACCAATCGGGCCGGGAATGAGCAGTTCTTC
J: TRBJ2-7; V: TRBV7-9; size: -; D: -; CDR3: CASSLGPTTEQYF; DNA: TGTGCCAGCAGCTTAGGACCCACCACGGAGCAGTACTTC
J: TRBJ2-5; V: TRBV15; size: -; D: TRBD2; CDR3: CATSRETSTETQYF; DNA: TGTGCCACCAGCAGAGAGACTAGCACGGAGACCCAGTACTTC
J: TRBJ2-7; V: TRBV28; size: few; D: -; CDR3: CASSARRGAYEQYF; DNA: TGTGCCAGCAGTGCGCGACGGGGTGCCTACGAGCAGTACTTC
J: TRBJ2-3; V: TRBV7-8; size: few; D: -; CDR3: CASSLAWRANTDTQYF; DNA: TGTGCCAGCAGCTTAGCCTGGCGGGCTAACACAGATACGCAGTATTTT
J: TRBJ1-2; V: TRBV7-9; size: few; D: -; CDR3: CASSLSQGRGYGYTF; DNA: TGTGCCAGCAGCTTATCACAGGGACGTGGCTATGGCTACACCTTC
J: TRBJ2-1; V: TRBV12-3/TRBV12-4; size: few; D: TRBD2; CDR3: CASNSRLIPGLAGGPHNEQFF; DNA: TGTGCCAGCAACTCCCGTCTTATCCCTGGACTAGCGGGAGGGCCCCACAATGAGCAGTTCTTC
J: TRBJ1-2; V: TRBV20-1; size: -; D: -; CDR3: CSAPNDRHYGYTF; DNA: TGCAGTGCACCGAACGACAGACACTATGGCTACACCTTC
J: TRBJ2-1; V: TRBV18; size: few; D: -; CDR3: CASSPLGEIGEQFF; DNA: TGTGCCAGCTCACCCCTAGGAGAGATCGGTGAGCAGTTCTTC
J: TRBJ2-7; V: TRBV10-3; size: -; D: TRBD2; CDR3: CAINSGGFSYEQYF; DNA: TGTGCCATCAATAGCGGGGGGTTCTCCTACGAGCAGTACTTC
J: TRBJ1-1; V: TRBV10-3; size: -; D: -; CDR3: CAISGVLNTEAFF; DNA: TGTGCCATCAGCGGGGTGCTGAACACTGAAGCTTTCTTT
J: TRBJ2-7; V: TRBV20-1; size: -; D: -; CDR3: CSAASGSYFRDQYF; DNA: TGCAGTGCTGCTTCCGGGAGCTATTTTCGGGACCAGTACTTC
J: TRBJ1-2; V: TRBV7-3; size: -; D: -; CDR3: CASSFTGARSGGYTF; DNA: TGTGCCAGCAGCTTTACCGGGGCCCGCTCGGGTGGCTACACCTTC
J: TRBJ2-7; V: TRBV29-1; size: -; D: -; CDR3: CSASTGGPYEQYF; DNA: TGCAGCGCATCCACCGGGGGCCCCTACGAGCAGTACTTC
J: TRBJ2-5; V: TRBV11-2; size: few; D: TRBD2; CDR3: CASTPGTSGRKYF; DNA: TGTGCCAGCACCCCCGGGACTAGCGGGCGGAAGTACTTC
J: TRBJ2-3; V: TRBV7-7; size: few; D: -; CDR3: CASSSGGPSTDTQYF; DNA: TGTGCTAGCAGCTCCGGCGGGCCCAGCACAGATACGCAGTATTTT
J: TRBJ2-5; V: TRBV20-1; size: few; D: -; CDR3: CSAPASWETQYF; DNA: TGCAGTGCTCCGGCGTCGTGGGAGACCCAGTACTTC
J: TRBJ2-5; V: TRBV7-9; size: -; D: TRBD2; CDR3: CASSTTTGLTKTQYF; DNA: TGTGCCAGCAGCACGACCACGGGACTAACAAAGACCCAGTACTTC
J: TRBJ2-5; V: TRBV5-1; size: -; D: TRBD2; CDR3: CASSLEIAGLREQYF; DNA: TGCGCCAGCAGCTTGGAGATAGCGGGGCTTCGGGAGCAGTACTTC
J: TRBJ2-1; V: TRBV6-5; size: -; D: -; CDR3: CASTQRFYNEQFF; DNA: TGTGCCAGCACCCAGCGGTTTTACAATGAGCAGTTCTTC
J: TRBJ2-5; V: TRBV5-5; size: -; D: -; CDR3: CASVSGDRQETQYF; DNA: TGTGCCAGCGTCTCTGGGGACCGCCAAGAGACCCAGTACTTC
J: TRBJ2-1; V: TRBV10-3; size: -; D: -; CDR3: CAIRGGSHYNEQFF; DNA: TGTGCCATCAGAGGGGGGAGCCATTACAATGAGCAGTTCTTC
J: TRBJ2-1; V: TRBV4-1; size: -; D: TRBD2; CDR3: CASSLAGGLYHEQFF; DNA: TGCGCCAGCAGCCTAGCGGGGGGGCTTTATCATGAGCAGTTCTTC
J: TRBJ2-7; V: TRBV5-1; size: few; D: -; CDR3: CASSLGDPRYEQYF; DNA: TGCGCCAGCAGCTTGGGTGACCCAAGGTACGAGCAGTACTTC
J: TRBJ2-7; V: TRBV12-3/TRBV12-4; size: few; D: TRBD2; CDR3: CASSLSASGSYEQYF; DNA: TGTGCCAGCAGTTTATCGGCTAGCGGCTCCTACGAGCAGTACTTC
J: TRBJ1-5; V: TRBV7-6; size: -; D: -; CDR3: CASSLLVEDQPQHF; DNA: TGTGCCAGCAGCCTGTTGGTAGAGGATCAGCCCCAGCATTTT
J: TRBJ2-1; V: TRBV12-3/TRBV12-4; size: -; D: TRBD2; CDR3: CASTLIAGGEQFF; DNA: TGTGCCAGCACCTTGATAGCGGGCGGTGAGCAGTTCTTC
J: TRBJ2-5; V: TRBV7-8; size: few; D: -; CDR3: CASSVDSQETQYF; DNA: TGTGCCAGCAGCGTGGACAGTCAAGAGACCCAGTACTTC
J: TRBJ2-3; V: TRBV12-3/TRBV12-4; size: -; D: TRBD2; CDR3: CASSYSGGRDTQYF; DNA: TGTGCCAGCAGTTATAGCGGGGGCCGAGATACGCAGTATTTT
J: TRBJ2-6; V: TRBV19; size: few; D: -; CDR3: CASSGRDSGANVLTF; DNA: TGTGCCAGTAGTGGACGCGACTCTGGGGCCAACGTCCTGACTTTC
J: TRBJ2-5; V: TRBV6-5; size: few; D: TRBD2; CDR3: CASSGGLNQETQYF; DNA: TGTGCCAGCAGTGGGGGACTAAATCAAGAGACCCAGTACTTC
J: TRBJ2-7; V: TRBV20-1; size: -; D: TRBD2; CDR3: CSARVLGGGVWDYEQYF; DNA: TGCAGTGCTAGAGTCCTGGGCGGGGGGGTTTGGGATTACGAGCAGTACTTC
J: TRBJ2-5; V: TRBV6-5; size: -; D: TRBD1; CDR3: CASSYFSPGTGGLETQYF; DNA: TGTGCCAGCAGTTACTTTTCCCCCGGGACAGGGGGCCTGGAGACCCAGTACTTC
J: TRBJ2-1; V: TRBV4-2; size: -; D: TRBD1; CDR3: CASSQGSGRTGGIGGEQFF; DNA: TGTGCCAGCAGCCAAGGATCGGGGAGGACAGGGGGCATCGGGGGTGAGCAGTTCTTC
J: TRBJ2-5; V: TRBV7-2; size: -; D: -; CDR3: CASQGRIQETQYF; DNA: TGTGCCAGTCAGGGTCGGATCCAAGAGACCCAGTACTTC
J: TRBJ1-1; V: TRBV10-3; size: few; D: -; CDR3: CAISEGGIMNTEAFF; DNA: TGTGCCATCAGTGAAGGAGGTATTATGAACACTGAAGCTTTCTTT
J: TRBJ1-1; V: TRBV12-3/TRBV12-4; size: -; D: -; CDR3: CASSPLRSSMNTEAFF; DNA: TGTGCCAGCAGTCCGCTGCGATCGTCTATGAACACTGAAGCTTTCTTT
J: TRBJ2-7; V: TRBV5-1; size: -; D: -; CDR3: CASSSRGDEQYF; DNA: TGCGCCAGCAGCTCCCGGGGCGACGAGCAGTACTTC
J: TRBJ2-1; V: TRBV29-1; size: few; D: -; CDR3: CSLEVGRALGEQFF; DNA: TGCAGCCTTGAGGTAGGAAGGGCCCTCGGTGAGCAGTTCTTC
J: TRBJ2-7; V: TRBV6-6; size: -; D: TRBD2; CDR3: CASTLTSGFSYEQYF; DNA: TGTGCCAGCACCCTGACTAGCGGATTCTCCTACGAGCAGTACTTC